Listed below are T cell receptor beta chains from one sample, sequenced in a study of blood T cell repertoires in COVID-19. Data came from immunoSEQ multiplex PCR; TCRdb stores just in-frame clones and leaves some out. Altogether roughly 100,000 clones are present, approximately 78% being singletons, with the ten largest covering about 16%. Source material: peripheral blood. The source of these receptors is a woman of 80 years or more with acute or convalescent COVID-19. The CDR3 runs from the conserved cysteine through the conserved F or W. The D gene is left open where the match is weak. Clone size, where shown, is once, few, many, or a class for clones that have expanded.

TGTGCCAGCAGCGCGGGACAGGGGAATCAGCCCCAGCATTTT	CASSAGQGNQPQHF	14	NA	TRBV7-2	TRBJ1-5	TRBD1
TGTGCCACCAGTGATATTGCCGGGACAGGGAACACCGGGGAGCTGTTTTTT	CATSDIAGTGNTGELFF	17	NA	TRBV24-1	TRBJ2-2	TRBD1
TGTGCCAGCAGCTTTGGGCAGGTTGACAATGAGCAGTTCTTC	CASSFGQVDNEQFF	14	NA	TRBV7-9	TRBJ2-1	NA
TGTGCCACCAGTGATTCTGACAGTGTCGGCGAGCAGTACTTC	CATSDSDSVGEQYF	14	NA	TRBV24-1	TRBJ2-7	NA
TGCGCCAGCAGTGACAACAGTGCCCCATACACTGAAGCTTTCTTT	CASSDNSAPYTEAFF	15	NA	TRBV10-2	TRBJ1-1	NA
TGTGCCAGCAGCTCCCCCGCGGGACGACCCGGCACTGAAGCTTTCTTT	CASSSPAGRPGTEAFF	16	NA	TRBV11-2	TRBJ1-1	NA
TGTGCCAGCTCACCACTTCTAGCGGGAGCTCCCGAGCAGTACTTC	CASSPLLAGAPEQYF	15	NA	TRBV18	TRBJ2-7	TRBD2
TGTGCCAGCAGTCGACAGCTTGGGCGGAATGAGCAGTTCTTC	CASSRQLGRNEQFF	14	NA	TRBV9	TRBJ2-1	NA
TGTGCCAGCAGTTACCCGGGGACAGCCCAAGAGACCCAGTACTTC	CASSYPGTAQETQYF	15	NA	TRBV6-5	TRBJ2-5	TRBD1
TGTGCCAGCAGCTCTATCGGGACTAGCGGATCATACGAGCAGTACTTC	CASSSIGTSGSYEQYF	16	NA	TRBV13	TRBJ2-7	TRBD2
TGTGCCAGCAGTCTTAACGGGGGACAGGGCACTGAAGCTTTCTTT	CASSLNGGQGTEAFF	15	NA	TRBV2	TRBJ1-1	TRBD1
TGTGCCAGCAGTTACTCGAACACAATACAGGGTAGCGCTTTCTTT	CASSYSNTIQGSAFF	15	NA	TRBV6-5	TRBJ1-1	NA
TGTGCCAGCAGCCAAGAAGTAGGGGGCAATGAGCAGTTCTTC	CASSQEVGGNEQFF	14	NA	TRBV3-1/TRBV3-2	TRBJ2-1	NA
TGCGCCAGCAGCCGGGCTATCGCCGGGACTAGCGGTCCCTACGAGCAGTACTTC	CASSRAIAGTSGPYEQYF	18	NA	TRBV4-1	TRBJ2-7	TRBD2
TGTGCCAGCAGGGGCTCCCCGTCTGAAGCTTTCTTT	CASRGSPSEAFF	12	NA	TRBV6-5	TRBJ1-1	NA
TGTGCCAGCAGCTTAGGACAGGCTTTGGGTGGCTACACCTTC	CASSLGQALGGYTF	14	NA	TRBV7-9	TRBJ1-2	NA
TGTGCCAGCAGCCCAGGGACAGCCAATTATGGCTACACCTTC	CASSPGTANYGYTF	14	NA	TRBV3-1/TRBV3-2	TRBJ1-2	TRBD1
TGCGCCAGCAGCTTGGGGGAAACTAGCGGGAGGTACGAGCAGTACTTC	CASSLGETSGRYEQYF	16	NA	TRBV5-1	TRBJ2-7	TRBD2
TGTGCCAGCAGTGACGGGCTTTGGGCGGGAGAAACAGATACGCAGTATTTT	CASSDGLWAGETDTQYF	17	NA	TRBV6-1	TRBJ2-3	TRBD2
TGTGCCAGCAGCTGGGTGGGCCTTAACTATGGCTACACCTTC	CASSWVGLNYGYTF	14	NA	TRBV3-1/TRBV3-2	TRBJ1-2	NA
TGTGCCAGCAGTTTAGACAGTGAGGGCTACACCTTC	CASSLDSEGYTF	12	NA	TRBV12-3/TRBV12-4	TRBJ1-2	NA
TGTGCCAGCAGTAGACTTAGCGGGGCCCTCTACAATGAGCAGTTCTTC	CASSRLSGALYNEQFF	16	once	TRBV5-6	TRBJ2-1	TRBD2
TGTGCCAGCTCACCACGAGACGGGACAGGGGGGAACAACTATGGCTACACCTTC	CASSPRDGTGGNNYGYTF	18	NA	TRBV18	TRBJ1-2	TRBD1
TGCGCCAGCAGCTTGTGGGAGGATGAGCAGTTCTTC	CASSLWEDEQFF	12	NA	TRBV5-1	TRBJ2-1	NA
TGTGCCAGCAGCTTGGGGAGGGCTTATGAGACCCAGTACTTC	CASSLGRAYETQYF	14	once	TRBV7-8	TRBJ2-5	TRBD2
TGTGCCAGCAGCTTCAGGGGCTTGGAGACCCAGTACTTC	CASSFRGLETQYF	13	NA	TRBV7-2	TRBJ2-5	NA
TGTGCCAGTTCGGGCTCTGGGGCCAACGTCCTGACTTTC	CASSGSGANVLTF	13	many	TRBV19	TRBJ2-6	NA
TGTGCCAGCAGCTCGGACAGGGGGGACTATGGCTACACCTTC	CASSSDRGDYGYTF	14	NA	TRBV5-4	TRBJ1-2	TRBD1
TGTGCCAGCAGCCCGGACTCCCTCGGAACAGATACGCAGTATTTT	CASSPDSLGTDTQYF	15	NA	TRBV7-2	TRBJ2-3	NA